Given below is one T cell receptor (beta chain) in context. This entry belongs to a study of blood T cell repertoires in COVID-19. About the research overall: Acute and convalescent COVID-19 samples came from the United States, Italy and Spain. T cells, B-cell-depleted T cells, or PBMCs supplied cDNA or gDNA.

Data came from immunoSEQ multiplex PCR; TCRdb stores just in-frame clones and leaves some out. The table shows a few hundred thousand clones, with over 75% occurring only once. With 0 bases removed from V and 7 bases from J, the gap between germline ends came to 13 bases. The germline CDR1 and CDR2 sequences are MGHRA and YSYEKL. The CDR3 runs 16 residues. The origin of this receptor is a woman in her forties with acute COVID-19. Sequencing was performed on PBMCs or T cells enriched from blood (not recorded which). The gene calls are TRBV4-1 and TRBJ1-6; no clear D. CDR3 in DNA: TGCGCCAGCAGCCAAGATGTGGCACAGCCAAATTCACCCCTCCACTTT. It yields the protein CASSQDVAQPNSPLHF.